One T cell receptor beta chain is described in this entry. Germline assignment: CDR1 MDHEN and CDR2 SYDVKM. The CDR3 covers 13 residues. Germline trimming cut 11 bases from V and 1 base from J; bases unmatched to any gene: 4. TCRdb keeps only in-frame clones here, not all; method: immunoSEQ multiplex PCR. The data hold over 250,000 clones, with more than 75% observed a single time. These data are taken from a study of blood T cell repertoires in COVID-19. Study details: Cohort 3 donors were reported recovered after two negative PCRs, clearance, or symptom resolution.

The sequenced sample consisted of PBMCs or T cells enriched from blood (not recorded which). The TCR was taken from a woman in her fifties or sixties in a cohort exposed to, infected with or recovered from COVID-19 (not recorded which). This chain connects TRBV28 to TRBJ2-1, with 8 bases fitting TRBD2. CDR3 loop: CAHGLASYNEQFF. CDR3 nucleotides: TGTGCCCATGGACTAGCTTCCTACAATGAGCAGTTCTTC.